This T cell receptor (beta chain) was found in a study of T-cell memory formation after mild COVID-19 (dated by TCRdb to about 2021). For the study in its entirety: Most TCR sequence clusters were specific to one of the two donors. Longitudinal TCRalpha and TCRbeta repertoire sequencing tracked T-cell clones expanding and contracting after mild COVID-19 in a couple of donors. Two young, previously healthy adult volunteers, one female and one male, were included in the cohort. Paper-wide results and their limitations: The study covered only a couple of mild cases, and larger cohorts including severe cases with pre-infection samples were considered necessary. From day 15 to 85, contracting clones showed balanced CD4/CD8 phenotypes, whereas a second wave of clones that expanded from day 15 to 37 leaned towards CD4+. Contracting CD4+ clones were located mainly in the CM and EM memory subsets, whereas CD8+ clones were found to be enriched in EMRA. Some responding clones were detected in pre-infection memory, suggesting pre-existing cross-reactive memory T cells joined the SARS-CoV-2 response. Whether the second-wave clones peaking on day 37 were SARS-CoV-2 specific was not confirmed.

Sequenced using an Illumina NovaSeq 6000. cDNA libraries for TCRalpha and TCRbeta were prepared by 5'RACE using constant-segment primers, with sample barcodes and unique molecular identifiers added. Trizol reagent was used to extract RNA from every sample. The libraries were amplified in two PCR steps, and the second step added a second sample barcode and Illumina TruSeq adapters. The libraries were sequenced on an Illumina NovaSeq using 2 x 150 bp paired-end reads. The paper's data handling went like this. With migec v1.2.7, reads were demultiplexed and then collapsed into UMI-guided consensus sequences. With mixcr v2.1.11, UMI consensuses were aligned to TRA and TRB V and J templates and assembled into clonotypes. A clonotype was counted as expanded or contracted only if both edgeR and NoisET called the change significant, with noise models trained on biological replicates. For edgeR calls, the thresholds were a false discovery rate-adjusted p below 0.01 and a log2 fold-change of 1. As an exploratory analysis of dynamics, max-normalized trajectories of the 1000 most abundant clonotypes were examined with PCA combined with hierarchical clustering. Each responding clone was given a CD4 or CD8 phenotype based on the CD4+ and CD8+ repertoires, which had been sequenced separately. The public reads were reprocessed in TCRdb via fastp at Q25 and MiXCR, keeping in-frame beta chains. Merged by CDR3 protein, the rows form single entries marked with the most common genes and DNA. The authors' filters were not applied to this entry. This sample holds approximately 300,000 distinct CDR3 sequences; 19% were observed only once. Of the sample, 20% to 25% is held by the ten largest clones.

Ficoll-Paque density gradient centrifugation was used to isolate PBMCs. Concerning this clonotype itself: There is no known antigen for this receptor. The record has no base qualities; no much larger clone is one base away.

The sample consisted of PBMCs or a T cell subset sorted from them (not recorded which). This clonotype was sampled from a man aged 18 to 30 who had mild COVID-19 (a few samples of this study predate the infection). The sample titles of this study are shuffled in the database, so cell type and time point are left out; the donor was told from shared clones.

The nucleotide sequence is given as TGTGCCAGCAGTCCCCTTAACCTCGATGGCTACACCTTC. Translated, this is CASSPLNLDGYTF. The sequence joins TRBV27 to TRBJ1-2; the D gene cannot be resolved reliably. V is shortened by 5 bases, J by 6 bases, and the region joining them spans 13 bases. The CDR3, from cysteine to phenylalanine, totals 13 residues. The sequence is cut down to CDR3 DNA, 39 bases in frame from base 1. According to the germline V gene (reference sequence), CDR1 reads MNHEY and CDR2 reads SMNVEV.